Sequencing of this T cell receptor beta chain was carried out in a study of blood T cells in healthy people across ages. Primed by a sample-barcoded 5' primer and a J-beta primer mix, a second PCR proceeded for 7 to 11 cycles. TCRdb reanalysed the 5' RACE reads using MiXCR and keeps one entry per CDR3 protein. The sample has about a million distinct CDR3 sequences, approximately 49% seen once. Trimming removed 4 bases from V and 6 bases from J; junction bases left unmatched: 8. Germline CDR1 and CDR2: SGHRS and YFSETQ. The CDR3 has 16 residues. To note about this clonotype: The antigen is unknown.

Study-level results: Observed TCR beta diversity per million T cells went down as age went up. This fall followed a roughly linear course with age.

The sequencing input was blood. V usage is TRBV5-1 and J usage is TRBJ1-6, with 9 bases fitting TRBD1. This TCR derives from a man aged 30-40 years in good health. CDR3 DNA sequence: TGCGCCAGCAGCCCGGGGAGACAGGGGGGTAATTCACCCCTCCACTTT. Protein: CASSPGRQGGNSPLHF.